The 10 T cell receptor beta chains presented below share a single source sample, sequenced in a study of T cells in Graves' hyperthyroidism and ophthalmopathy. Amplification yielded TCR beta CDR3 regions, with RNA transcripts as the source. Using the HTBI primer set, a first-round RT-PCR was run on the TCR CDR3. Each CDR3 protein gets one entry after TCRdb re-called the multiplex PCR reads with MiXCR. The profile shows 600,000 to 900,000 distinct CDR3 sequences, about 16% of them singletons. Sequences were obtained from blood. The origin of the receptors is a man aged 18-30 years with Graves' hyperthyroidism.

This clonotype was seen repeatedly, ten times or more. The V call is TRBV28, the J call TRBJ2-1; 10 nucleotides line up with TRBD2. The V gene end was trimmed by 2 bases and the J gene end by 7 bases; junction bases not matched to a gene: 8. Germline V gene lookup returns CDR1 MDHEN and CDR2 SYDVKM. CDR3 size: 16 residues. As DNA, the CDR3 is TGTGCCAGCAGTTTAACGAGCGGGAGGGCCGGTAATGAGCAGTTCTTC. This gives the protein CASSLTSGRAGNEQFF.

The CDR3 DNA sequence: TGTGCCAGCAGTGAAGTTGGCAGGGTTCACGAGCAGTACTTC. Translated: CASSEVGRVHEQYF. V is TRBV2 and J is TRBJ2-7, with a possible D match to TRBD1 (5 bases). Trimming cost V 1 base and J 5 bases, with 12 bases left between them. This CDR3 is built from 14 residues. CDR1 is SNHLY and CDR2 is FYNNEI in the germline V gene.

Many counts were recorded for this clonotype. J is TRBJ2-1 and V is TRBV28; 13 nucleotides agree with TRBD2. Germline V gene sequence: CDR1 MDHEN, CDR2 SYDVKM. The CDR3 sequence is 16 residues long. Losses at the gene ends were 6 bases for V and 6 bases for J; bases not matched to a gene: 8. For the CDR3, the DNA is TGTGCCAGCAGCCCCCTCCGGACTAGCGGGAGCAATGAGCAGTTCTTC. Translating gives CASSPLRTSGSNEQFF.

This sequence joins TRBV24-1 and TRBJ2-2; D not resolved. V shed 7 bases and J shed 1 base, with 6 bases lying between them. The CDR3 length is 13 residues. CDR1 is KGHDR and CDR2 is SFDVKD in the germline V gene. The CDR3 nucleotides read TGTGCCACCAGCCAGCAGAACACCGGGGAGCTGTTTTTT. Its translation is CATSQQNTGELFF.

Concerning this clonotype itself: Compared with germline, one end of the junction differs, possibly owing to a read error. The V and J genes are TRBV20-1 and TRBJ2-2, with D perhaps TRBD2 (6 bases). The CDR3 has 14 amino acids. Germline V gene lookup returns CDR1 DFQATT and CDR2 SNEGSKA (reference sequence). CDR3 bases: TGCAGTGCTAGAGGACACGTGAACACCGGGGGGCTGTTTTTT. It translates to CSARGHVNTGGLFF.

This clonotype appeared many times. This chain uses TRBV6-1 with TRBJ2-6; D is perhaps TRBD2 (5 bases). Per germline, CDR1 MNHNS and CDR2 SASEGT. Deletions cut 6 bases from V and 2 bases from J, with 14 bases between. The CDR3 consists of 16 residues. The CDR3 bases are TGTGCCAGCAGGGTCGTCGCAGCGGCTGGGGCCAACGTCCTGACTTTC. Its translation is CASRVVAAAGANVLTF.

This clonotype was seen ten or more times. This chain links TRBV2 with TRBJ1-4; no firm D call. V lost 3 bases, J lost 6 bases, and 5 bases lay in between. CDR1 SNHLY and CDR2 FYNNEI come from the germline V gene. The CDR3 sequence is 12 residues long. The CDR3 is CASSERDEKLFF. The CDR3 coding sequence is TGTGCCAGCAGTGAGAGGGATGAAAAACTGTTTTTT.

The chain uses TRBV20-1 and TRBJ2-7; D unresolved. The CDR3 extends over 14 amino acids. The germline gives CDR1 DFQATT, CDR2 SNEGSKA (reference sequence). V lost 1 base to trimming and J lost 5 bases, with 15 bases between them. The CDR3 is CSARVSSRVDEQYF. The CDR3 bases are TGCAGTGCTAGAGTATCCAGTAGAGTCGACGAGCAGTACTTC.

Only one count was recorded for this clonotype. The V and J genes are TRBV10-3 and TRBJ1-1; 7 nucleotides agree with TRBD1. V lost 4 bases, J lost 8 bases, and 4 bases stayed unmatched. The CDR3 totals 12 residues. Per the germline V gene, CDR1 is ENHRY and CDR2 is SYGVKD. DNA for the CDR3: TGTGCCATCAGTGCCATGGACAGGGAAGCTTTCTTT. This codes for CAISAMDREAFF.

This clonotype was picked up many times. The chain employs TRBV2 and TRBJ2-1, with no clear D. CDR3 size: 14 residues. CDR1 and CDR2 from the germline V gene are SNHLY and FYNNEI. Trimming cost V 5 bases and J 6 bases, with 14 bases left between them. CDR3 protein: CASSTLRGRNEQFF. For the CDR3, the DNA is TGTGCCAGCAGTACCTTGCGCGGACGCAATGAGCAGTTCTTC.